This T cell receptor (beta chain) stems from a study of blood T cell repertoires in COVID-19. About the research overall: Whether acute or convalescent, the COVID-19 samples came from the United States, Italy and Spain.

The V and J ends lost 3 bases and 7 bases, in that order; junction bases with no gene match: 6. The CDR3 sequence is 14 residues long. Germline assignment: CDR1 KGHSH and CDR2 LQKENI. Assay: immunoSEQ multiplex PCR; the TCRdb copy retains only in-frame clones and omits some. The sample includes about 160,000 clones, roughly 93% of them seen just once. The clonotype originates from a woman between 45 and 65 years old with acute or convalescent COVID-19. The rearrangement links TRBV18 to TRBJ2-1; 7 bases match TRBD1. What was sequenced was peripheral blood. Written as DNA, the CDR3 is TGTGCCAGCTCACCCCAGACAGGGAGTAATGAGCAGTTCTTC. This translates into CASSPQTGSNEQFF.